The 20 T cell receptor beta chains below come from one sample, sequenced in a study of cytomegalovirus exposure and HLA in healthy donors. Primers included in the PCR were 60 Vbeta and 13 Jbeta primers. The protocol was immunoSEQ multiplex PCR, while the TCRdb copy is restricted to in-frame clones and leaves out a portion. The profile shows fewer than 200,000 clones, roughly four fifths of them singletons. The sample was PBMCs. The receptors were sampled from a woman younger than 30 in good health and CMV-seronegative.

Here the CDR3 reads CASSLIFGRDTGELFF. CDR3 in DNA: TGTGCCAGCAGCTTAATCTTTGGCAGGGACACCGGGGAGCTGTTTTTT. The gene calls are TRBV7-2 and TRBJ2-2, with a tentative D call TRBD1 (5 bases). Per the germline V gene, CDR1 is SGHTA and CDR2 is FQGNSA. The CDR3 contains 16 residues. The ends were cut back, 2 bases at V and 3 bases at J, with 13 bases in the middle.

The table lists this clone with a count of one. This chain links TRBV7-3 with TRBJ2-5; TRBD2 aligns across 10 bases. Germline assignment: CDR1 SGHTA and CDR2 FQGTGA. This CDR3 has 15 residues. Trimming took 5 bases from V and 2 from J; bases not matched to a gene: 5. CDR3 nucleotide sequence: TGTGCCAGCAGCCCGCGAGCGGGGGGGCAAGAGACCCAGTACTTC. Its protein product is CASSPRAGGQETQYF. Full variable domain (missing parts from reference TRBV7-3 and TRBJ2-5): GAGVSQTPSNKVTEKGKYVELRCDPISGHTALYWYRQSLGQGPEFLIYFQGTGAADDSGLPNDRFFAVRPEGSVSTLKIQRTERGDSAVYLCASSPRAGGQETQYFGPGTRLLVL.

The chain is built from TRBV5-1 and TRBJ2-5; no clear D. Germline loops: CDR1 SGHRS, CDR2 YFSETQ. V lost 0 bases and J lost 7, with 10 bases in between. The CDR3 is 13 amino acids. DNA for the CDR3: TGCGCCAGCAGCTTGGGGCTCGATGTGACCCAGTACTTC. Its translation is CASSLGLDVTQYF.

The chain has TRBV15 and TRBJ1-3; 9 bases map to TRBD1. The CDR3 has 15 residues. Germline assignment: CDR1 LNHNV and CDR2 YYDKDF (reference sequence). Trimming cost V 5 bases and J 4 bases; bases outside gene matches: 6. CDR3 region: CATSWNRGLGNTIYF. CDR3 in DNA: TGTGCCACCAGCTGGAACAGGGGGCTGGGAAACACCATATATTTT.

The chain links TRBV6-5 to TRBJ1-2, with 7 bases that match TRBD1. Germline lookup yields CDR1 MNHEY and CDR2 SVGAGI. V was clipped by 4 bases and J by 5 bases; unmatched bases: 10. This CDR3 is 15 amino acids long. CDR3: CASSSQGGGIYGYTF. The CDR3 nucleotides are TGTGCCAGCAGTTCCCAAGGGGGCGGTATATATGGCTACACCTTC.

This clone was observed once. The chain uses TRBV5-6 and TRBJ1-2; TRBD1 matches at 7 bases. The V and J ends lost 3 bases and 5 bases, in that order; junction bases with no gene match: 13. This CDR3 has 16 amino acids. Germline CDR1 and CDR2: SGHDT and YYEEEE. The CDR3 nucleotides are TGTGCCAGCAGCTCTGACAGGGATGGTCGTTATTATGGCTACACCTTC. Protein sequence: CASSSDRDGRYYGYTF.

The chain carries TRBV6-1 and TRBJ1-5, with 12 bases identical to TRBD1. Trimming removed 4 bases from V and 2 bases from J; junction bases left unmatched: 15. The CDR3 extends over 20 amino acids. Germline V CDR1 and CDR2: MNHNS, SASEGT. CDR3 coding DNA: TGTGCCAGCAGTGCCCGGTCGGTGGGACAGGGGGCTGGGGGCAATCAGCCCCAGCATTTT. Its protein product is CASSARSVGQGAGGNQPQHF.

The rearrangement uses TRBV2 and TRBJ1-2, with TRBD1 as a possible D gene (5 bases). The CDR3 has 16 amino acids. Per the germline V gene, CDR1 is SNHLY and CDR2 is FYNNEI. Trimming stripped 2 bases from V and 7 bases from J, with 20 bases between. The chain's CDR3 is CASSETSSGGLSGYTF. The CDR3 nucleotides read TGTGCCAGCAGTGAAACCTCCTCGGGGGGTTTATCTGGCTACACCTTC.

The sample holds a few counts of this clone. The rearrangement uses TRBV7-9 and TRBJ1-1, with no clear D. This CDR3 spans 13 amino acids. V was cut by 5 bases and J by 7 bases, with 14 bases left in between. Germline V gene sequence: CDR1 SEHNR, CDR2 FQNEAQ (reference sequence). The DNA for the CDR3 is TGTGCCAGCAGCCCACGACAAGACAATGAAGCTTTCTTT. Translating it yields CASSPRQDNEAFF.

V usage is TRBV6-6 and J usage is TRBJ2-1, with unresolved D. Trimming took off 6 bases at V and 7 bases at J, with 10 bases between the two ends. In germline, CDR1 is MNHNY, CDR2 SVGAGI (reference sequence). This CDR3 is 12 amino acids long. CDR3 protein: CASRSLRNEQFF. The CDR3 region has the DNA TGTGCCAGCAGGTCCTTGAGGAATGAGCAGTTCTTC.

V gene TRBV30 combines with J gene TRBJ2-7, with D possibly matching TRBD2 (7 bases). Per the germline V gene, CDR1 is GTSNPN and CDR2 is SVGIG (reference sequence). V was shortened by 3 bases and J by 4 bases, with 16 bases between the two germline ends. The CDR3 is 14 residues long. As DNA, the CDR3 is TGTGCCTGGAGACGGGGGCTAGCGGTTTACGAGCAGTACTTC. It encodes CAWRRGLAVYEQYF.

This clone has only a few counts. V is TRBV5-1 and J is TRBJ2-7; D is unclear. CDR1 SGHRS and CDR2 YFSETQ come from the germline V gene. This CDR3 has 14 residues. Trimming cost V 1 base and J 1 base, with 9 bases left between them. The CDR3 sequence is CASSLSSESYEQYF. The CDR3 coding sequence is TGCGCCAGCAGCTTGTCGTCAGAATCCTACGAGCAGTACTTC.

As to this clone: The sample has other DNA sequences that encode this CDR3 too. The CDR3 bases are TGTGCCAGCAGACCGGGACAGGGGGCCGGGGAGCTGTTTTTT. Protein sequence: CASRPGQGAGELFF. V is TRBV6-5 and J is TRBJ2-2; 11 nucleotides match TRBD1. The CDR3 is 14 amino acids. With 6 bases clipped from V and 6 bases from J, the junction kept 3 bases outside the gene matches. Germline V gene sequence: CDR1 MNHEY, CDR2 SVGAGI.

J is TRBJ2-1 and V is TRBV11-2, with D possibly being TRBD2 (6 bases). Trimming removed 2 bases at V and 0 bases at J, with 11 bases between. This CDR3 region has 16 residues. Germline V lookup: CDR1 SGHAT, CDR2 FQNNGV. In DNA form, the CDR3 reads TGTGCCAGCAGCTTACGGGAGCTGCGCTCCTACAATGAGCAGTTCTTC. Encoded protein: CASSLRELRSYNEQFF. Variable domain in full (rest from reference TRBV11-2 and TRBJ2-1): EAGVAQSPRYKIIEKRQSVAFWCNPISGHATLYWYQQILGQGPKLLIQFQNNGVVDDSQLPKDRFSAERLKGVDSTLKIQPAKLEDSAVYLCASSLRELRSYNEQFFGPGTRLTVL.

The chain is built from TRBV2 and TRBJ1-5; 7 nucleotides match TRBD1. Trimming removed 2 bases from V and 7 bases from J; junction bases left unmatched: 5. The germline gives CDR1 SNHLY, CDR2 FYNNEI. This CDR3 comprises 14 residues. Here the CDR3 DNA reads TGTGCCAGCAGTGAATTGGCCAGGGGGCAGCCCCAGCATTTT. Residues: CASSELARGQPQHF.

This chain uses TRBV7-3 with TRBJ2-1; the D is unclear. Germline V CDR1 and CDR2: SGHTA, FQGTGA. The CDR3 consists of 15 residues. The V gene lost 0 bases and the J gene lost 3 bases, with 9 bases spanning the gap. In DNA form, the CDR3 reads TGTGCCAGCAGCTTAACAAGTAGTAACTACAATGAGCAGTTCTTC. Its translation is CASSLTSSNYNEQFF.

This clone turned up a few times. This chain joins TRBV28 and TRBJ2-5, with D perhaps TRBD2 (5 bases). Germline lookup yields CDR1 MDHEN and CDR2 SYDVKM. This CDR3 contains 13 residues. V was shortened by 5 bases and J by 7 bases, with 14 bases between the two germline ends. CDR3 DNA sequence: TGTGCCAGCAGTAGCGGAGCGCTTGGGACCCAGTACTTC. Protein sequence: CASSSGALGTQYF.

V gene TRBV19 combines with J gene TRBJ2-3; TRBD1 matches at 10 bases. Germline trimming cut 9 bases from V and 11 bases from J; bases unmatched to any gene: 14. Germline V gene data show CDR1 as LNHDA and CDR2 as SQIVND (reference sequence). CDR3 length: 14 residues. CDR3: CASAGDRGRGVQYF. DNA for the CDR3: TGTGCCAGCGCGGGAGACAGGGGGCGCGGTGTGCAGTATTTT.

V is TRBV20-1 and J is TRBJ2-1; 11 positions agree with TRBD2. The germline V gene encodes CDR1 DFQATT and CDR2 SNEGSKA (reference sequence). V was clipped by 6 bases and J by 12 bases; unmatched bases: 4. The CDR3 covers 11 residues. The chain's CDR3 is CSAPLAGAQFF. The CDR3 DNA reads TGCAGTGCGCCACTAGCGGGGGCGCAGTTCTTC.

The chain has TRBV30 and TRBJ2-5; 8 bases line up with TRBD2. CDR3 length: 13 amino acids. Germline assignment: CDR1 GTSNPN and CDR2 SVGIG (reference sequence). V was clipped by 2 bases and J by 9 bases; unmatched bases: 8. CDR3 sequence: CAWSPSGSVAQYF. The CDR3, as DNA: TGTGCCTGGAGTCCTAGCGGGTCGGTGGCCCAGTACTTC.